Below, one T cell receptor (beta chain) is given with its context. Antigen unknown. The data were produced by immunoSEQ multiplex PCR, yet TCRdb's version contains in-frame clones alone and is incomplete. Here the sample spans approximately 46,000 clones, around 85% being singletons. The data belong to a study of fetal regulatory T cell absence and autoimmunity. Across the study: The IPEX patients lacked clinical diabetes but had exocrine pancreas autoimmunity. Regarding the study as a whole: Pancreas and cord blood did not differ much in TRB family usage. Some top pancreas TCR clones were over 80-fold enriched versus cord blood.

CDR1 and CDR2 from the germline V gene are SGHNT and YYREEE (reference sequence). Trimming removed 0 bases at V and 6 bases at J, with 16 bases between. The CDR3 sequence is 15 residues long. J is TRBJ2-7 and V is TRBV5-4; D is unclear. Sequencing used cord blood. The origin of this receptor is a newborn boy with IPEX syndrome. The CDR3 DNA is TGTGCCAGCAGCTTGGAGGGCGGAAGGAGCTTCGAGCAGTACTTC. Its protein product is CASSLEGGRSFEQYF.